These 4 T cell receptor beta chains were all obtained from the same sample, sequenced in a study of Ad26.COV2.S vaccination and SARS-CoV-2 variants. Repertoires were generated with immunoSEQ multiplex PCR, while TCRdb's copy carries only in-frame clones and drops some. The profile shows about 440,000 clones, around 88% of them singletons. Treatment of the sample: 15 to 20 received Ad26.COV2.S at low or high dose, single or two shots; several received placebo; per-sample allocation not given. Day 63 after the first vaccine or placebo injection was the time point for sampling. Material: peripheral blood, obtained in a trial of Ad26.COV2.S vaccine versus placebo. These TCRs come from a person between 18 and 65 years old who received the Ad26.COV2.S COVID-19 vaccine or a placebo.

The chain combines TRBV11-2 with TRBJ2-1; TRBD2 matches 11 bases. Per germline, CDR1 SGHAT and CDR2 FQNNGV. The CDR3 length is 15 residues. With V trimmed by 1 base and J by 12 bases, 8 bases remained unmatched. The CDR3, as DNA: TGTGCCAGCAGCTTAGCTGTTAGCGGGAGGGGTTGGCAGTTCTTC. This sequence encodes CASSLAVSGRGWQFF.

The chain is built from TRBV27 and TRBJ2-7, with TRBD2 matching over 8 bases. Trimming took 8 bases from V and 6 from J; bases not matched to a gene: 12. Looked up from germline, CDR1 is MNHEY and CDR2 is SMNVEV (reference sequence). The length of the CDR3 is 14 residues. The CDR3 nucleotides are TGTGCCAGCGGTGTAGCGGGACTACCCCTCGAGCAGTACTTC. It yields the protein CASGVAGLPLEQYF.

The chain recombines TRBV20-1 with TRBJ2-1, with 10 bases fitting TRBD2. The trim removed 3 bases at V and 7 bases at J, leaving 9 bases unmatched. This CDR3 has 15 residues. Looked up from germline, CDR1 is DFQATT and CDR2 is SNEGSKA (reference sequence). CDR3 coding DNA: TGCAGTGCTAGTCTTACTCTAGCGGGAGATAATGAGCAGTTCTTC. Its protein is CSASLTLAGDNEQFF.

The chain uses TRBV29-1 and TRBJ2-5, with D possibly TRBD2 on 6 matching bases. The V end was cut by 5 bases, the J end by 2 bases, with 12 bases between. The CDR3 consists of 13 residues. The germline V gene has CDR1 SQVTM and CDR2 ANQGSEA. The CDR3 reads CSVRGFGQETQYF. CDR3 in DNA: TGCAGCGTTCGGGGGTTCGGGCAAGAGACCCAGTACTTC.